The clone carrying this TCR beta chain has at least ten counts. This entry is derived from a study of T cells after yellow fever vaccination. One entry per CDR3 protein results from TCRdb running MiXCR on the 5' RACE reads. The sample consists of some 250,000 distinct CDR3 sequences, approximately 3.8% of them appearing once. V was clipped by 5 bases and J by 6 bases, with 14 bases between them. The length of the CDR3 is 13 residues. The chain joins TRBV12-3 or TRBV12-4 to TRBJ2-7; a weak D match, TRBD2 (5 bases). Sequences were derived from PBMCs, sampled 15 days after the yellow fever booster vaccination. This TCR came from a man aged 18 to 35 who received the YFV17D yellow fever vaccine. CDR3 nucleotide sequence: TGTGCCAGCAGTCCCGCTGAGGGTGTCGAGCAGTACTTC. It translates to CASSPAEGVEQYF.